These 21 T cell receptor beta chains originate from one sample sequenced in a study of cytomegalovirus exposure and HLA in healthy donors. Both 60 Vbeta primers and 13 Jbeta primers went into the PCR. Only in-frame clones appear in the TCRdb table, and some are missing; sequencing was by immunoSEQ multiplex PCR. The table lists 99,000 or so clones, more than 65% of them singletons. Specimen: PBMCs. The receptors shown here come from a man aged 25-40 years in good health and CMV-seronegative.

The CDR3 DNA reads TGTGCCAGCAGCGGAGGGGGGGTGGCGGTGATTGGAAACACCATATATTTT. Protein sequence: CASSGGGVAVIGNTIYF. The chain carries TRBV7-2 and TRBJ1-3; possible D gene TRBD1, 6 bases. Per the germline V gene, CDR1 is SGHTA and CDR2 is FQGNSA. V lost 5 bases and J lost 3, with 20 bases in between. CDR3 size: 17 residues.

V gene TRBV19 combines with J gene TRBJ2-6; weak D call: TRBD1 (6 bases). V lost 4 bases to trimming and J lost 4 bases, with 20 bases between them. The germline CDR1 and CDR2 sequences are LNHDA and SQIVND (reference sequence). The CDR3 contains 18 residues. Written as DNA, the CDR3 is TGTGCCAGTAGTAAGTCGAGAGGGGGAAGCTCGGGGGCCAACGTCCTGACTTTC. Its translation: CASSKSRGGSSGANVLTF.

V usage is TRBV6-5 and J usage is TRBJ2-4; 10 bases are a match to TRBD2. V was clipped by 6 bases and J by 6 bases; unmatched bases: 2. CDR1 is MNHEY, CDR2 SVGAGI, per germline. The CDR3 runs 13 residues. This CDR3 is CASSWTSGNIQYF. The CDR3, as DNA: TGTGCCAGCAGCTGGACTAGCGGAAACATTCAGTACTTC.

Turning to this clone: A junction boundary mismatches the germline segment, possibly from a read error. The chain joins TRBV18 to TRBJ2-5, with D hard to call. Near its end, the DNA agrees better with TRBJ2-7, so the J call may be wrong. The CDR3 consists of 12 residues. Germline loops: CDR1 KGHSH, CDR2 LQKENI. The CDR3: CASAPQEYEQYF. For the CDR3, the DNA is TGTGCCAGCGCACCCCAGGAATACGAGCAGTACTTC.

The CDR3: CATSTIPGTGRFF. Written as DNA, the CDR3 is TGTGCCACCAGCACCATCCCCGGGACAGGGAGGTTCTTC. V is TRBV15 and J is TRBJ2-1, with 9 bases matching TRBD1. This CDR3 spans 13 amino acids. Germline lookup yields CDR1 LNHNV and CDR2 YYDKDF (reference sequence). Germline trimming cut 4 bases from V and 15 bases from J; bases unmatched to any gene: 10. The full variable domain, completed using reference TRBV15 and TRBJ2-1, is DAMVIQNPRYQVTQFGKPVTLSCSQTLNHNVMYWYQQKSSQAPKLLFHYYDKDFNNEADTPDNFQSRRPNTSFCFLDIRSPGLGDTAMYLCATSTIPGTGRFFGPGTRLTVL.

The count of this clone is one. One junction end disagrees with the germline gene, perhaps due to a read error. The chain combines TRBV4-1 with TRBJ1-5; unclear D gene. This CDR3 region has 15 residues. Germline V gene lookup returns CDR1 MGHRA and CDR2 YSYEKL. CDR3 sequence reads: CASSQVLTNNQPQHF. CDR3 DNA: TGCGCCAGCAGTCAAGTGTTGACAAACAATCAGCCCCAGCATTTT.

The chain employs TRBV6-5 and TRBJ2-7; 10 bases map to TRBD1. V trimming: 8 bases; J trimming: 6 bases; junction bases outside the gene matches: 1. This CDR3 is 11 amino acids long. Per the germline V gene, CDR1 is MNHEY and CDR2 is SVGAGI. The CDR3 DNA reads as TGTGCCAGCGGGACAGGGGCCGAGCAGTACTTC. It codes for CASGTGAEQYF.

V and J are TRBV11-2 and TRBJ2-3; D unclear. V lost 5 bases and J lost 6, with 9 bases in between. Per germline, CDR1 SGHAT and CDR2 FQNNGV. The CDR3 totals 12 residues. The CDR3 spells CASSTRSDTQYF. Written as DNA, the CDR3 is TGTGCCAGCAGCACCCGGTCCGATACGCAGTATTTT.

This clone has a single count. The chain carries TRBV2 and TRBJ2-1, with D perhaps TRBD2 (5 bases). There are 16 residues in the CDR3. V shed 7 bases and J shed 6 bases, with 22 bases lying between them. Germline V gene sequence: CDR1 SNHLY, CDR2 FYNNEI. The CDR3 region is CASKPAGPARGNEQFF. In nucleotides, the CDR3 is TGTGCCAGCAAACCTGCCGGTCCCGCTCGGGGCAATGAGCAGTTCTTC. Full variable domain (outside the CDR3, taken from reference TRBV2 and TRBJ2-1): EPEVTQTPSHQVTQMGQEVILRCVPISNHLYFYWYRQILGQKVEFLVSFYNNEISEKSEIFDDQFSVERPDGSNFTLKIRSTKLEDSAMYFCASKPAGPARGNEQFFGPGTRLTVL.

This chain connects TRBV5-1 to TRBJ2-3, with TRBD1 matching 8 bases. Trimming removed 1 base from V and 5 bases from J; junction bases left unmatched: 3. The CDR3 length is 14 residues. Looked up from germline, CDR1 is SGHRS and CDR2 is YFSETQ. CDR3 coding DNA: TGCGCCAGCAGCTTGCAGGGACAGGTAGATACGCAGTATTTT. Protein product: CASSLQGQVDTQYF.

This rearrangement joins TRBV10-3 to TRBJ2-1, with TRBD2 matching over 11 bases. Trimming at V came to 10 bases and at J to 5 bases, leaving 4 bases not matched to a gene. Germline values: CDR1 ENHRY, CDR2 SYGVKD. The CDR3 has 13 amino acids. The CDR3 DNA reads as TGTGCCACCGGGACTAGCGGTCACAATGAGCAGTTCTTC. As protein: CATGTSGHNEQFF.

The V gene is TRBV28, the J gene TRBJ2-2; TRBD2 matches 7 bases. J lost 0 bases, V lost 6 bases, and 4 bases had no gene match. Germline CDR1 and CDR2: MDHEN and SYDVKM. The CDR3 consists of 15 residues. DNA of the CDR3: TGTGCCAGCAGGGTGGGGGGGGCGAACACCGGGGAGCTGTTTTTT. Encoded protein: CASRVGGANTGELFF.

The J gene is TRBJ1-2, the V gene TRBV7-2; TRBD1 is a possible D gene (6 bases). Trimming shortened V by 2 bases and J by 9 bases, and 13 bases separated the two germline ends. This CDR3 is built from 13 residues. Germline-derived CDR1 and CDR2 are SGHTA and FQGNSA. CDR3 protein: CASSLNFGDSYTF. The CDR3 coding sequence is TGTGCCAGCAGCTTAAATTTCGGGGACAGCTACACCTTC.

CDR3 loop: CASTLNQNTEAFF. CDR3 nucleotide sequence: TGCGCCAGCACCTTAAATCAGAACACTGAAGCTTTCTTT. The chain couples TRBV5-1 to TRBJ1-1; D not resolved. Trimming removed 6 bases at V and 1 base at J, with 10 bases between. Germline V gives CDR1 SGHRS, CDR2 YFSETQ. CDR3 size: 13 residues.

The chain uses TRBV7-3 and TRBJ2-7; 14 nucleotides align to TRBD2. This CDR3 has 15 amino acids. The V gene's germline CDR1 is SGHTA and CDR2 FQGTGA. V lost 5 bases and J lost 12; bases outside the gene matches: 12. CDR3 in amino acids: CASSPSGTSGSSVYF. CDR3 coding DNA: TGTGCCAGCAGCCCTAGTGGGACTAGCGGGAGTTCGGTGTACTTC.

CDR3 DNA: TGTGCTAGTGGTTTGGTATCTCGGGATAATGAGCAGTTCTTC. Encoded protein: CASGLVSRDNEQFF. The V call is TRBV12-5, the J call TRBJ2-7; D is possibly TRBD2 (5 bases). The J call is in doubt because the DNA end fits TRBJ2-1 better. The CDR3 length is 14 residues. Germline values: CDR1 LGHNT, CDR2 FRNRAP.

The chain is built from TRBV11-3 and TRBJ2-5; maybe TRBD2 (6 bases). CDR1 is SGHNT, CDR2 YENEEA, per germline. The CDR3 covers 19 residues. The V gene lost 0 bases and the J gene lost 4 bases, with 24 bases spanning the gap. The CDR3 protein is CASSLDTRSTSLRGETQYF. In DNA form, the CDR3 reads TGTGCCAGCAGCTTAGATACCCGCTCGACTAGTTTGAGAGGAGAGACCCAGTACTTC.

This clone has just a few counts. The chain couples TRBV7-2 to TRBJ2-5, with D possibly matching TRBD1 (7 bases). Germline V gives CDR1 SGHTA, CDR2 FQGNSA. V dropped 2 bases and J dropped 5 bases, with 15 bases sitting between them. The CDR3 runs to 15 residues. For the CDR3, the DNA is TGTGCCAGCAGCTTAAATAGCGGCAGGGGGGAGACCCAGTACTTC. It encodes CASSLNSGRGETQYF.

This clone is a singleton in its sample. CDR3 nucleotide sequence: TGTGCCAGTAAGCGGGTTACTAGCACAGATACGCAGTATTTT. Translating gives CASKRVTSTDTQYF. This chain links TRBV28 with TRBJ2-3; possibly TRBD2 for D (6 bases). The germline gives CDR1 MDHEN, CDR2 SYDVKM. The germline V and J ends were trimmed by 9 bases and 0 bases, with 13 bases remaining between them. CDR3 length equals 14 residues.

The V and J genes are TRBV10-3 and TRBJ2-2; perhaps TRBD1 as D (5 bases). V lost 6 bases and J lost 4, with 15 bases in between. CDR1 is ENHRY, CDR2 SYGVKD, per germline. CDR3 length: 15 residues. CDR3 in DNA: TGTGCCATCAGCTTCAGGGCGTCGACCACCGGGGAGCTGTTTTTT. Its translation is CAISFRASTTGELFF.

The chain employs TRBV5-4 and TRBJ2-7, with 7 bases matching TRBD1. The CDR3 contains 16 residues. Trimming took 3 bases from V and 5 from J; bases not matched to a gene: 14. Germline CDR1 SGHNT, CDR2 YYREEE (reference sequence). In DNA, the CDR3 is TGTGCCAGCAGCTCCGTTGGTAGGGGGCTAAAGGACGAGCAGTACTTC. Translating it yields CASSSVGRGLKDEQYF.